This T cell receptor (beta chain) was documented in a study of human T cells and chemical hapten exposure. Each cDNA molecule in the library carried unique molecular identifiers. Using its own MiXCR run on the 5' RACE reads, TCRdb lists one record per CDR3 protein. The sample contains approximately 150,000 distinct CDR3 sequences, 4.1% of which appear only once. This clonotype has only a few counts. This CDR3 contains 15 residues. V shed 7 bases and J 3 bases; nucleotides not matched to a gene: 12. CDR1 and CDR2 from the germline V gene are SQVTM and ANQGSEA. The starting material, unfractionated whole blood, was used for total RNA extraction.

This clonotype was obtained from a female donor in good health. This chain uses TRBV29-1 with TRBJ2-3; TRBD2 aligns across 8 bases. In DNA, the CDR3 is TGCAGCGCTGACGGGACGGGGGGGCGGACAGATACGCAGTATTTT. Translated, it gives CSADGTGGRTDTQYF.